The next 24 T cell receptor beta chains were all read from a single sample in a study of blood T cell repertoires in COVID-19. TCRdb's copy holds only in-frame clones and misses some; the assay was immunoSEQ multiplex PCR. Of about 300,000 clones listed, over 75% are singletons. Sequencing was done on a sample of PBMCs or T cells enriched from blood (not recorded which). Every receptor here comes from a man in his thirties or forties who had recovered from COVID-19.

This clone occurred a few times. V is TRBV7-9 and J is TRBJ2-3; 11 positions agree with TRBD2. The CDR3 consists of 14 residues. In germline, CDR1 is SEHNR, CDR2 FQNEAQ (reference sequence). With 5 bases clipped from V and 6 bases from J, the junction kept 4 bases outside the gene matches. The chain's CDR3 is CASSRSSGGDTQYF. CDR3 nucleotide sequence: TGTGCCAGCAGCCGGTCTAGCGGGGGGGATACGCAGTATTTT.

V gene TRBV4-2 combines with J gene TRBJ1-4; D unclear. CDR3 length equals 15 residues. V lost 3 bases and J 8 bases, leaving 16 bases between the germline ends. In germline, CDR1 is LGHNA, CDR2 YNFKEQ. CDR3 nucleotides: TGTGCCAGCAGCCAGGAGACCGGGGTCGGGGAAAAACTGTTTTTT. Protein product: CASSQETGVGEKLFF.

A remark on this clone: The same CDR3 arises from other DNA sequences in this sample as well. The CDR3: CASSEFRGAYEQYF. The CDR3, as DNA: TGTGCCAGCAGTGAATTCAGGGGAGCCTACGAGCAGTACTTC. This chain uses TRBV6-1 with TRBJ2-7, with TRBD1 as a possible D gene (6 bases). Germline V lookup: CDR1 MNHNS, CDR2 SASEGT. The CDR3 is 14 residues long. V lost 2 bases, J lost 2 bases, and 10 bases lay in between.

V usage is TRBV19 and J usage is TRBJ1-4, with 10 positions matching TRBD1. Germline CDR1 LNHDA, CDR2 SQIVND (reference sequence). This CDR3 comprises 16 residues. V dropped 3 bases and J dropped 5; count of bases not matched to a gene: 6. In DNA form, the CDR3 reads TGTGCCAGTAGTATCCGACGGGACAGGGGAAATGAAAAACTGTTTTTT. This codes for CASSIRRDRGNEKLFF.

The chain employs TRBV11-2 and TRBJ2-7, with D perhaps TRBD2 (6 bases). This CDR3 contains 16 residues. The V gene's germline CDR1 is SGHAT and CDR2 FQNNGV. Trimming removed 5 bases at V and 2 bases at J, with 19 bases between. The CDR3 here is CASSHRGPTRPYEQYF. CDR3 bases: TGTGCCAGCAGCCATAGAGGTCCGACTAGACCCTACGAGCAGTACTTC.

This clone was detected once. The V call is TRBV9, the J call TRBJ2-6, with 10 bases matching TRBD1. Germline V gene lookup returns CDR1 SGDLS and CDR2 YYNGEE. V lost 4 bases to trimming and J lost 1 base; unmatched junction nucleotides: 11. This CDR3 spans 19 amino acids. This CDR3 reads CASSPRGTGVISGANVLTF. CDR3 nucleotide sequence: TGTGCCAGCAGCCCTCGCGGGACAGGGGTTATATCTGGGGCCAACGTCCTGACTTTC. The full variable domain, its missing parts supplied by reference TRBV9 and TRBJ2-6, is DSGVTQTPKHLITATGQRVTLRCSPRSGDLSVYWYQQSLDQGLQFLIQYYNGEERAKGNILERFSAQQFPDLHSELNLSSLELGDSALYFCASSPRGTGVISGANVLTFGAGSRLTVL.

This clone was observed at least ten times. This chain uses TRBV6-1 with TRBJ1-5, with D possibly matching TRBD1 (6 bases). The V gene's germline CDR1 is MNHNS and CDR2 SASEGT. Between the trimmed V and J ends, which lost 0 bases and 5 bases, there was a span of 11 bases. The CDR3 sequence is 15 residues long. DNA of the CDR3: TGTGCCAGCAGTGAAGCAGGGGGGGGACATCAGCCCCAGCATTTT. Its protein is CASSEAGGGHQPQHF.

This clone came up a few times. The gene calls are TRBV11-3 and TRBJ1-2, with D unclear. Germline assignment: CDR1 SGHNT and CDR2 YENEEA. This CDR3 has 10 residues. The V end was cut by 6 bases, the J end by 5 bases, with 4 bases between. CDR3 bases: TGTGCCAGCAGTCCATATGGCTACACCTTC. This codes for CASSPYGYTF.

The V and J genes are TRBV11-1 and TRBJ2-7; tentative D call: TRBD1 (5 bases). This CDR3 has 14 residues. The V end lost 2 bases, the J end lost 2 bases, and 10 bases lay between the germline ends. Germline CDR1 SGHAT, CDR2 FQDESV (reference sequence). In nucleotides, the CDR3 is TGTGCCAGCAGCTTAAAGGGGCAGGCCTACGAGCAGTACTTC. It is translated as CASSLKGQAYEQYF.

The V and J genes are TRBV7-8 and TRBJ1-2; D is undetermined. CDR3 length equals 15 residues. V lost 2 bases and J lost 0, with 10 bases in between. Germline CDR1 and CDR2: SGHVS and FQNEAQ. The CDR3 DNA reads TGTGCCAGCAGCTTACGAGGGTCACCTAACTATGGCTACACCTTC. Protein: CASSLRGSPNYGYTF.

The chain recombines TRBV29-1 with TRBJ2-1, with 10 bases aligning to TRBD1. The junction had 6 bases not matched to a gene; V was cut back by 7 bases and J by 6 bases. The CDR3 consists of 13 residues. The V gene's germline CDR1 is SQVTM and CDR2 ANQGSEA. CDR3 amino acids: CSAGQGVSNEQFF. For the CDR3, the DNA is TGCAGCGCCGGACAGGGGGTAAGCAATGAGCAGTTCTTC.

The chain uses TRBV21-1 and TRBJ1-1. TRBV21-1 is a pseudogene segment. The CDR3 is 19 residues long. The CDR3 region has the DNA TGTGCCAGCAGCAAAGGGATTTTCGGGGGGATGGCGGGGAGAACTGAAGCTTTCTTT. Its translation is CASSKGIFGGMAGRTEAFF.

The rearrangement joins TRBV2 to TRBJ2-1; D possibly corresponds to TRBD1 (6 bases). This CDR3 is 15 amino acids long. V was shortened by 6 bases and J by 6 bases, with 18 bases between the two germline ends. The germline CDR1 and CDR2 sequences are SNHLY and FYNNEI. The CDR3 bases are TGTGCCAGCAGACCCAATACAGGGACCTTCAATGAGCAGTTCTTC. It yields the protein CASRPNTGTFNEQFF.

V is TRBV10-3 and J is TRBJ2-7; no clear D gene. V lost 4 bases, J lost 0 bases, and 10 bases lay in between. Germline V gives CDR1 ENHRY, CDR2 SYGVKD. The CDR3 runs 14 residues. CDR3 residues: CAISVGSSSYEQYF. The CDR3 DNA reads TGTGCCATCAGTGTGGGCAGCAGCTCCTACGAGCAGTACTTC.

This clone is a singleton in its sample. The chain has TRBV5-6 and TRBJ1-1; D remains unclear. V lost 3 bases, J lost 7 bases, and 10 bases lay in between. The germline CDR1 and CDR2 sequences are SGHDT and YYEEEE. This CDR3 region has 12 residues. The CDR3 here is CASSYPTGEAFF. In DNA, the CDR3 is TGTGCCAGCAGCTACCCAACCGGTGAAGCTTTCTTT.

The table lists this clone with a count of one. The chain combines TRBV7-8 with TRBJ2-1; a possible D gene is TRBD1 (6 bases). Trimming took 6 bases from V and 6 from J, leaving 15 bases between them. CDR1 SGHVS and CDR2 FQNEAQ come from the germline V gene. The CDR3 consists of 14 residues. CDR3 region: CASRAGTTRNEQFF. The CDR3 nucleotides read TGTGCCAGCAGGGCCGGGACAACCCGCAATGAGCAGTTCTTC.

The CDR3 protein is CASSPYHRDYNQPQHF. CDR3 nucleotide sequence: TGTGCCAGCAGCCCGTACCACAGGGACTACAATCAGCCCCAGCATTTT. The V call is TRBV4-2, the J call TRBJ1-5, with TRBD1 as a possible D gene (6 bases). Germline V gene sequence: CDR1 LGHNA, CDR2 YNFKEQ. The CDR3 sequence is 16 residues long. V lost 4 bases and J 3 bases, leaving 16 bases between the germline ends.

The J gene is TRBJ1-6, the V gene TRBV27, with D unresolved. V was cut by 5 bases and J by 5 bases, with 7 bases left in between. Germline CDR1 is MNHEY and CDR2 is SMNVEV (reference sequence). The CDR3 consists of 13 residues. The DNA of the CDR3 is TGTGCCAGCAGTCCTACGGATAATTCACCCCTCCACTTT. Residues: CASSPTDNSPLHF.

For the CDR3, the DNA is TGTGCCAGTAGCATTAATGAAAAACTGTTTTTT. Amino acids: CASSINEKLFF. The chain links TRBV19 to TRBJ1-4, with no clear D. The germline CDR1 and CDR2 sequences are LNHDA and SQIVND (reference sequence). There are 11 residues in the CDR3. Trimming shortened V by 6 bases and J by 4 bases, and 3 bases separated the two germline ends. Full variable domain (remainder filled in from reference TRBV19 and TRBJ1-4): DGGITQSPKYLFRKEGQNVTLSCEQNLNHDAMYWYRQDPGQGLRLIYYSQIVNDFQKGDIAEGYSVSREKKESFPLTVTSAQKNPTAFYLCASSINEKLFFGSGTQLSVL.

The chain links TRBV19 to TRBJ1-2; D unclear. The CDR3 is made up of 13 amino acids. The V end was cut by 3 bases, the J end by 1 base, with 6 bases between. Germline CDR1 LNHDA, CDR2 SQIVND (reference sequence). The CDR3 loop is CASSIKINYGYTF. CDR3 DNA: TGTGCCAGTAGTATTAAAATTAACTATGGCTACACCTTC.

The chain links TRBV18 to TRBJ2-7; possibly TRBD2 for D (5 bases). Looked up from germline, CDR1 is KGHSH and CDR2 is LQKENI. Trimming stripped 4 bases from V and 3 bases from J, with 7 bases between. CDR3 length equals 12 residues. The CDR3 sequence: CASSLSGYEQYF. CDR3 DNA: TGTGCCAGCTCACTAAGCGGCTACGAGCAGTACTTC.

The V call is TRBV6-4, the J call TRBJ2-1, with 7 bases identical to TRBD1. This CDR3 has 14 residues. V shed 6 bases, J shed 8 bases, and the junction held 10 bases outside the gene matches. The germline gives CDR1 MRHNA, CDR2 SNTAGT. CDR3 protein: CASSRGQAGDEQFF. CDR3 bases: TGTGCCAGCAGCCGCGGACAGGCCGGGGATGAGCAGTTCTTC.

This rearrangement joins TRBV5-4 to TRBJ2-7, with 9 bases lining up with TRBD1. This CDR3 is built from 16 residues. CDR1 and CDR2 (germline): SGHNT, YYREEE (reference sequence). Losses at the gene ends were 3 bases for V and 3 bases for J; bases not matched to a gene: 10. In nucleotides, the CDR3 is TGTGCCAGCAGCTCGGGCCCACAGGGGGCGAACTACGAGCAGTACTTC. Translated: CASSSGPQGANYEQYF.

CDR3 DNA: TGTGCCAGTAGTTGGACAGGGCTCCGACGGAACACTGAAGCTTTCTTT. It translates to CASSWTGLRRNTEAFF. The rearrangement joins TRBV19 to TRBJ1-1, with 8 bases aligning to TRBD1. This CDR3 is 16 amino acids long. J was trimmed by 1 base and V by 5 bases; bases with no gene match: 9. The germline V gene encodes CDR1 LNHDA and CDR2 SQIVND (reference sequence).